The clone carrying this T cell receptor beta chain was counted many times. The antigen remains undetermined. These data originate in a study of T-cell reconstitution after alpha-beta-depleted transplantation in children. Findings and limits, study-wide: Newly generated T cells supplied most T-cell counts and diversity one year post-transplant. The study reportedly traced alpha-beta T cells about two months after transplant to several hundred expanded graft clones. The origin of high day-60 TCRbeta diversity in some patients lay in surviving recipient T cells and thymic progenitors.

The V segment lost 7 bases and the J segment 8 bases; nucleotides outside the gene matches: 8. This CDR3 spans 13 amino acids. CDR1 is SGDLS, CDR2 YYNGEE, per germline. The authors prepared the TCRbeta library with unique molecular identifiers. MiXCR, run by TCRdb on the PCR reads, gives a single entry per CDR3 protein. Of over 450,000 distinct CDR3 sequences listed, 10% are singletons. This rearrangement joins TRBV9 to TRBJ2-1; 8 bases fit TRBD2. Sample: PBMCs, taken before TCRalphabeta/CD19-depleted stem cell transplant. This TCR was sampled from a child under 10 years old with inherited bone marrow failure, due to receive a stem cell transplant. The CDR3 sequence is CASGAGAGDEQFF. The CDR3 region has the DNA TGTGCCAGCGGGGCGGGAGCGGGGGATGAGCAGTTCTTC.